This T cell receptor beta chain was recorded in a study of shared clonotypes between healthy human individuals (dated by TCRdb to the early 2020s). In the study overall: A few men and a couple of women, aged 18 to 49 years, made up the cohort. For each donor, CD4 naive and CD4 memory were each given three plates, CD8 naive was given two plates, and CD8 memory was given one plate. To estimate repertoire size and how much clonotype sharing occurs between individuals, the study deeply sequenced the blood TCR repertoires of roughly 5 healthy adults. To increase sequencing depth and limit assay-specific biases, different laboratories used diverse techniques to prepare libraries and sequence TCR repertoires. Each donor's leukapheresis produced roughly between roughly 0.85 and 9.5 billion PBMCs. Paper-wide results and their limitations: Pairwise subsampling indicated that sequencing depth was expected to affect the degree of clonotype sharing among donors. Incomplete sequencing was indicated by rarefaction of sorted-subset datasets, despite the large sequencing depth. Naive subsets generally had larger estimated clonotype richness than memory subsets. Sharing across a few donors was observed for around 5% of naive CD4, about 3.2% of naive CD8, about 2.3% of memory CD4, and about 0.38% of memory CD8 clonotypes. Because the study included only a small number of donors, the genetic and exposure-history diversity represented was limited. Only blood was sampled, and tissue TCR repertoires likely differ from those in blood. Compared with non-shared clonotypes, the clonotypes found in all four sorted-subset donors had higher generation probabilities.

A word on this clone: What antigen it recognizes has not been identified. Qualities for individual bases were not recorded, and no much larger clone is one base off.

Healthy HIV-negative adults with no recently reported acute infections or vaccinations were included as donors. Every donor was a Caucasian adult residing in Nashville, Tennessee, USA. CD4+ T cells were enriched by magnetic negative selection; naive cells were then positively selected on CD45RA, and the negative fraction formed the memory subset. Blood was collected by leukapheresis, and PBMCs were isolated by Ficoll-Histopaque density gradient centrifugation and then cryopreserved in liquid nitrogen vapor phase. Purity and quantity of every magnetically sorted T cell population were checked by analytical flow cytometry. From each sorted fraction, genomic DNA was isolated and quantified by UV absorbance on a Nanodrop 2000c. Using the deep immunoSEQ assay, TCR CDR3 regions were amplified from genomic DNA by multiplex PCR. Extracted genomic DNA from each cell subset was spread evenly across all wells of several immunoSEQ 96-well plates, with each plate serving as a replicate. For sorted subsets, about 200 ng genomic DNA, equal to 30,000 to 35,000 T cell genomes, was loaded into each replicate PCR. Purified libraries were quantified with a Qubit 3.0 fluorometer, sized on a Bioanalyzer 2100, and re-quantified with the KAPA Library Quantification kit. A separate single-read 150-cycle Illumina NextSeq 550 flow cell was used to sequence each immunoSEQ 96-well plate. The study's processing was this. Because the immunoSEQ output held only junctional sequences and lacked quality scores, the filtering could not match the filtering applied to full-length reads. Sequences were annotated with PyIR, a Python wrapper for IgBLAST v1.9, and V/J genes and CDR3 were assigned using IMGT germline references. Any read was removed if the V/J assignment was weak (E-value above 1e-6), the CDR3 was missing, or the read contained stop codons, out-of-frame junctions, or ambiguous translated residues. A V3J clonotype was defined by an identical inferred V gene, J gene, and CDR3 amino acid sequence. Percentage overlap between repertoires was calculated by dividing the number of shared unique clonotypes by the size of the smaller repertoire. RTK rarefaction, the Chao1 estimator, and Recon v2.1 estimates of unobserved clonotypes were used to assess repertoire richness. OLGA was used to compute generation probabilities for all TCRbeta clonotypes that the gDNA method yielded from several donors. The clones in this table, taken by TCRdb from immuneACCESS, are in-frame only. Not every clone is retained; where verified, under half of the shortfall comes from an unresolved V gene, and the cause of the rest is unknown. The D gene and trimming were derived from the DNA, and the V and J assignments and clone size from that table. The sample table contains some 1.5 million clones; only one count was recorded for approximately 96% of them. The ten most abundant clones make up roughly 1.2% of the sample.

Sequenced: naive CD4+ T cells sorted from blood. Per the publication, the cell subset or site label means: CD45RA+ positively selected. The TCR comes from a man aged 25-45 years in good health.

The sequenced DNA is TGTGCCAGCAGTGCCCAAGGACTAGCGGGAAACTACAATGAGCAGTTCTTC. Its translation is CASSAQGLAGNYNEQFF. The rearranged segments are TRBV27 and TRBJ2-1; TRBD2 agrees with 12 junctional bases. Trimming removed 5 bases from V and 3 bases from J; the gene matches leave 8 bases unexplained. The CDR3 runs 17 amino acids, cysteine and phenylalanine included. Only the CDR3 DNA stays, 51 bases, in frame from base 1. The germline V gene (reference sequence) supplies CDR1 MNHEY and CDR2 SMNVEV.